This entry concerns a single T cell receptor beta chain. Libraries were prepared by immunoSEQ multiplex PCR; TCRdb keeps only in-frame clonotypes and omits some of them. The sample holds about 97,000 clones, 65% to 85% seen once. The CDR3 is 14 residues long. Trimming at V came to 3 bases and at J to 7 bases, leaving 5 bases not matched to a gene. CDR1 is SGHRS and CDR2 is YFSETQ in the germline V gene. This sample was included in a study of blood T cell repertoires in COVID-19. The TCR was taken from a man between 60 and 75 years old with acute or convalescent COVID-19. V gene TRBV5-1 combines with J gene TRBJ1-4; 8 nucleotides match TRBD1. The specimen sequenced was peripheral blood. The CDR3 sequence is CASSSGQDLEKLFF. Written as DNA, the CDR3 is TGCGCCAGCAGCTCGGGACAGGATCTTGAAAAACTGTTTTTT.